These T cell receptor beta chains were read from a single sample in a study of CD8 T cells in Susac syndrome. MiXCR, run by TCRdb on the immunoSEQ multiplex PCR reads, gives a single entry per CDR3 protein. Of some 180,000 distinct CDR3 sequences listed, about 95% are singletons. The sequencing input was CD4+ T cells from PBMCs. The receptors shown here come from a human donor in good health. The CDR3 runs from the conserved cysteine through the conserved F or W. A D gene is named only where the DNA matches it firmly. Clone size, where shown, is once, few, many, or a class for clones that have expanded.

abundance,v_gene,d_gene,j_gene,CDR3aa,CDR3nt
.,TRBV4-2,.,TRBJ1-2,CASSQDASGDYGYTF,TGTGCCAGCAGCCAAGATGCCTCCGGGGATTATGGCTACACCTTC
once,TRBV20-1,TRBD2,TRBJ2-5,CSASGFSGRGEETQYF,TGCAGTGCTAGTGGGTTTAGCGGGAGAGGGGAAGAGACCCAGTACTTC
.,TRBV30,.,TRBJ1-2,CAWSEGYGYTF,TGTGCCTGGAGTGAGGGATATGGCTACACCTTC
.,TRBV29-1,TRBD1,TRBJ1-1,CSAGTAIDPAFF,TGCAGCGCAGGGACAGCTATTGATCCAGCTTTCTTT
.,TRBV5-1,TRBD2,TRBJ2-1,CASSSQTSGSGNEQFF,TGCGCCAGCAGCTCTCAGACTAGCGGGAGCGGAAATGAGCAGTTCTTC
.,TRBV4-2,TRBD2,TRBJ2-5,CASSTRLAGKETQYF,TGTGCCAGCAGCACAAGACTAGCGGGCAAAGAGACCCAGTACTTC
.,TRBV28,.,TRBJ1-5,CASSLGKQHNQPQHF,TGTGCCAGCAGTCTTGGGAAACAGCACAATCAGCCCCAGCATTTT
.,TRBV2,TRBD2,TRBJ2-3,CASSVAGGPVDTQYF,TGTGCCAGCAGTGTAGCGGGAGGGCCGGTAGATACGCAGTATTTT
.,TRBV30,TRBD2,TRBJ2-4,CAWSVSGGIAKNIQYF,TGTGCCTGGAGTGTCTCGGGAGGTATAGCCAAAAACATTCAGTACTTC
.,TRBV20-1,.,TRBJ2-7,CSARPPGYTYEQYF,TGCAGTGCTAGGCCACCGGGGTACACCTACGAGCAGTACTTC
.,TRBV3-1,.,TRBJ1-1,CASSQDRSRAHSAFF,TGTGCCAGCAGCCAAGATCGGAGCAGGGCTCATAGTGCTTTCTTT
.,TRBV6-2/TRBV6-3,.,TRBJ1-2,CASSYSRSNYGYTF,TGTGCCAGCAGTTACTCGAGGAGCAACTATGGCTACACCTTC
.,TRBV15,.,TRBJ1-5,CATSRDEGKSQPQHF,TGTGCCACCAGCAGAGATGAGGGGAAAAGTCAGCCCCAGCATTTT
.,TRBV3-1,TRBD2,TRBJ2-7,CASSYGLAGSSYEQYF,TGTGCCAGCAGCTACGGACTAGCGGGAAGCTCCTACGAGCAGTACTTC
.,TRBV5-4,TRBD2,TRBJ2-1,CASSLASGTKNEQFF,TGTGCCAGCAGCTTAGCTAGCGGGACGAAAAATGAGCAGTTCTTC
.,TRBV20-1,.,TRBJ2-5,CSARGALDYQETQYF,TGCAGTGCTAGAGGGGCGTTAGATTATCAAGAGACCCAGTACTTC
.,TRBV27,.,TRBJ1-5,CASSSLGRNNQPQHF,TGTGCCAGCAGTTCCCTCGGACGGAACAATCAGCCCCAGCATTTT
.,TRBV4-3,.,TRBJ1-1,CASSRGQYTEAFF,TGCGCCAGCAGCCGAGGACAGTACACTGAAGCTTTCTTT
.,TRBV30,.,TRBJ2-7,CAWSVWDAGLYEQYF,TGTGCCTGGAGTGTATGGGACGCAGGTCTCTACGAGCAGTACTTC
.,TRBV28,TRBD1,TRBJ2-6,CASNRDSYSGANVLTF,TGTGCCAGCAACCGGGACAGTTACTCTGGGGCCAACGTCCTGACTTTC
.,TRBV3-1,.,TRBJ1-5,CASSQDRGDRLHF,TGTGCCAGCAGCCAAGATCGTGGGGACCGTTTGCATTTT
.,TRBV25-1,.,TRBJ2-2,CASSVTTTGELFF,TGTGCCAGCAGTGTGACTACCACCGGGGAGCTGTTTTTT
.,TRBV13,.,TRBJ2-1,CASAKMSNEQFF,TGTGCCAGCGCAAAAATGTCCAATGAGCAGTTCTTC
.,TRBV29-1,.,TRBJ2-7,CSAVEGTVLDYEQYF,TGCAGCGCCGTGGAAGGTACCGTTCTTGACTACGAGCAGTACTTC
.,TRBV4-3,.,TRBJ2-2,CASSQVGRELFF,TGCGCCAGCAGCCAAGTGGGTAGGGAGCTGTTTTTT
once,TRBV5-4,TRBD2,TRBJ2-1,CASSLMTSGEGNEQFF,TGTGCCAGCAGCCTAATGACTAGCGGGGAGGGGAATGAGCAGTTCTTC
.,TRBV2,.,TRBJ2-3,CASSGVGSGDTQYF,TGTGCCAGCAGTGGGGTCGGTAGCGGAGATACGCAGTATTTT
.,TRBV29-1,.,TRBJ2-1,CSVAHYGSGNEQFF,TGCAGCGTTGCCCACTACGGGAGTGGCAATGAGCAGTTCTTC
.,TRBV6-2/TRBV6-3,.,TRBJ1-1,CASSLEVEAFF,TGTGCCAGCAGCCTGGAAGTGGAAGCTTTCTTT
once,TRBV6-5,.,TRBJ2-3,CASTNSATDTQYF,TGTGCCAGCACCAACTCCGCCACGGATACGCAGTATTTT
few,TRBV7-2,.,TRBJ1-5,CASSPGGGNQPQHF,TGTGCCAGCTCGCCGGGGGGCGGCAATCAGCCCCAGCATTTT
.,TRBV20-1,TRBD1,TRBJ1-5,CSAGTGYQPQHF,TGCAGTGCTGGGACAGGGTATCAGCCCCAGCATTTT
.,TRBV6-2/TRBV6-3,.,TRBJ1-2,CASGILHGYTF,TGTGCCAGCGGCATACTGCATGGCTACACCTTC
.,TRBV30,.,TRBJ2-5,CAWTNQQGWGQETQYF,TGTGCCTGGACTAACCAACAGGGTTGGGGACAAGAGACCCAGTACTTC
.,TRBV30,TRBD2,TRBJ2-5,CAWGTSGRLETQYF,TGTGCCTGGGGGACTAGCGGTCGTTTAGAGACCCAGTACTTC
.,TRBV18,.,TRBJ2-3,CASSPLGHSTDTQYF,TGTGCCAGCTCACCACTTGGGCACAGCACAGATACGCAGTATTTT
.,TRBV29-1,.,TRBJ2-2,CSVEMTSAGELFF,TGCAGCGTTGAAATGACCTCGGCGGGGGAGCTGTTTTTT
.,TRBV7-9,.,TRBJ2-5,CASSIQGLETQYF,TGTGCCAGCAGCATACAGGGACTGGAGACCCAGTACTTC
.,TRBV20-1,.,TRBJ2-7,CSARDRAGISYEQYF,TGCAGTGCTAGAGATAGAGCAGGGATTTCCTACGAGCAGTACTTC
.,TRBV14,.,TRBJ2-3,CASRRAGDTQYF,TGTGCCAGCAGGAGGGCCGGAGATACGCAGTATTTT
.,TRBV12-3/TRBV12-4,TRBD1,TRBJ2-7,CASNRGHEQYF,TGTGCCAGCAACAGGGGCCACGAGCAGTACTTC
.,TRBV29-1,.,TRBJ1-2,CSVEGVSNYGYTF,TGCAGCGTTGAAGGGGTATCGAACTATGGCTACACCTTC
.,TRBV25-1,TRBD1,TRBJ2-5,CASSLRTGAGETQYF,TGTGCCAGCAGTTTGCGAACAGGGGCGGGTGAGACCCAGTACTTC
.,TRBV29-1,.,TRBJ2-7,CSVLLGQLVTYEQYF,TGCAGCGTCCTACTAGGGCAACTAGTTACCTACGAGCAGTACTTC
.,TRBV30,TRBD2,TRBJ2-7,CAWSVGGVYEQYF,TGTGCCTGGAGTGTGGGGGGGGTCTACGAGCAGTACTTC
.,TRBV20-1,.,TRBJ2-3,CSARGPGGTDTQYF,TGCAGTGCTAGAGGGCCGGGGGGCACAGATACGCAGTATTTT
.,TRBV20-1,TRBD1,TRBJ2-3,CSVPGQGLDTQYF,TGCAGTGTTCCGGGACAGGGGTTAGATACGCAGTATTTT
.,TRBV3-1,TRBD1,TRBJ2-5,CASSRNRGMETQYF,TGTGCCAGCAGCCGCAACAGGGGGATGGAGACCCAGTACTTC
.,TRBV27,.,TRBJ2-1,CASSSPGVAKSYNEQFF,TGTGCCAGCAGTTCCCCAGGGGTAGCGAAGTCCTACAATGAGCAGTTCTTC
.,TRBV9,TRBD2,TRBJ2-1,CATSGGENEQFF,TGTGCCACCAGCGGGGGGGAGAATGAGCAGTTCTTC
.,TRBV29-1,.,TRBJ2-2,CSVEEGAANTGELFF,TGCAGCGTTGAAGAAGGAGCGGCGAACACCGGGGAGCTGTTTTTT